What follows is one TCR beta chain and its context. Its specific antigen is unknown. Within one base of it there is no much larger clone, and no base qualities were kept. This specimen comes from a study of cytomegalovirus exposure and HLA in healthy donors (dated by TCRdb to between 2016 and 2019). Background for the entire study: According to an earlier analysis of 550 to 700 of the donors, some 180 million T cells yielded roughly 100 million unique TCR beta sequences and 276 Gb of sequence data. About 280 gigabases of sequencing data and around 88 million unique TCR sequences made up an early release that covered 640 HLA-typed donors. The genetic ancestry cluster associated with self-reported Caucasian donors included about four fifths of the roughly 400 genotyped donors. The aim of the study was to test whether cataloging public T cell receptors could identify signatures of past pathogen exposure. The T cell repertoires of some 700 subjects were profiled by immunosequencing and related to cytomegalovirus serostatus. Along with the roughly 700-subject first cohort, a separate validation cohort of over 90 different subjects was used. To predict cytomegalovirus infection status, the study combined high-throughput TCR immunosequencing, statistical association of individual TCRs with disease status, and machine learning. In a later analysis, previously published TCR beta repertoires from more than 500 donors were re-analyzed and high-resolution HLA genotyping was added so that TCR occurrence patterns could be studied. Rather than drawing on any new phenotypic data, the later analysis identified candidate immune exposures from TCR beta sequences and the way those sequences occurred across donors. An earlier analysis of about 620 of the donors applied high-throughput TCR beta sequencing to assess whether each TCR beta V gene segment acted as functional or pseudogenic. Donor age, sex, ethnicity and CMV serostatus were collected together with the repertoire data. A later genetic analysis used genome-wide SNP genotypes for about 65% of the 666 donors, treating that subset as a discovery cohort. Every repertoire in the discovery cohort had been generated on one and the same sequencing platform. Class I and class II HLA loci were covered by the typing at four-digit resolution. The number of typed donors differed by locus: about 620-640 for A, B, C, DRB1 and DQB1; some 500 for DQA1; some 590 for DPA1; and 400 to 480 for DPB1. Roughly 5 DR-DQ haplotypes were handled as single units for association and clustering because linkage in the cohort was strong. Across 398 genotyped donors of the cohort, an average of approximately 240,000 unique TCR beta nucleotide sequences per donor were sequenced, and roughly 17% of those sequences were non-productive.

Overall study results and their limits: Correlated functional status among segregating V segments might reflect linkage disequilibrium, but an unknown experimental factor could not be ruled out. In an earlier analysis of roughly 500 of the donors, most TCR beta V segments appeared in productive rearrangements about 87% or about 30% of the time, broadly matching IMGT annotations. According to a later analysis, TCR association rates differed among HLA loci, with DRB1 alleles showing the most associated TCRs and HLA-C alleles showing the fewest. A further reported finding was that TCR beta sequences accurately predicted the HLA-A and HLA-B alleles for most subjects in the first cohort. Across donors, most TCR sequences were observed very rarely, whereas some public TCRs were present in many individuals. The study listed 150 to 200 TCR beta chains as associated with cytomegalovirus. The cohort was sequenced for TCR beta chains only, and without alpha or paired-chain data the features that could be detected were limited. When HLA alleles, especially DR and DQ, strongly co-occurred, TCR associations were difficult to assign to individual alleles. A later genetic analysis reported fewer N-insertions in productive TCRs among donors in an Asian-associated ancestry cluster than the approximately 670-donor mean. The 87-base-pair reads could not distinguish some IMGT-functional V segments, including TRBV6-2 and TRBV6-3, so those segments were excluded. In a later analysis, about 16,000 TCR beta sequences were associated with specific HLA alleles at a false discovery rate of 0.05. According to the authors, the approach could potentially be generalized to other disease states and immunological phenotypes. For the cohort, immune exposure information was limited to CMV serostatus. The sequencing pipeline was judged likely to have produced a cluster of highly shared sequence variants as a technical artifact. Cytomegalovirus status was reported to be diagnosed by the classifier with high specificity and sensitivity in both the original and validation cohorts. In a later genetic analysis, a missense DCLRE1C variant was associated with V-gene and J-gene trimming of TCR beta chains, and the association was replicated in an independent cohort. A later analysis reported that several top co-occurrence clusters appeared linked to parvovirus B19, influenza, CMV and Epstein-Barr virus. Because HLA typing was unavailable for some donors at each locus, only the typed subset was used in association tests. Compared with equally common non-associated chains, HLA-associated TCR beta chains in a later analysis were more clonally expanded and had lower generation probabilities. A few of the identified cytomegalovirus-associated TCR beta chains were confirmed in vitro to be specific for cytomegalovirus antigens. According to a later analysis, most CMV-associated TCR beta chains appeared to be HLA-restricted, and the HLA associations seemed to be driven largely by CMV exposure. Roughly uniform sequencing depth across donors was assumed in presence/absence analyses, although this assumption may not hold. The earlier analysis of some 540 of the donors excluded approximately 15 rarely observed V segments, including chromosome 9 orphons, because counts were too low.

Receptor amplification or capture employed the immunoSEQ multiplex PCR assay. For the multiplex PCR, a mixture combining 60 forward primers for TCR Vbeta segments and 13 reverse primers for TCR Jbeta segments was used. The CDR3 region of rearranged TCR beta genes was amplified from genomic DNA by a multiplex PCR assay. On the Illumina HiSeq System, the amplified TCR beta libraries were sequenced as 87-base-pair reads. In the original analysis: A later analysis tallied approximately 87 million unique TCR beta chains across the 600 to 700 repertoires, and around 9.9 million of those chains were shared by two or more donors. A nearest-neighbor algorithm error-corrected the raw reads and collapsed the reads into unique sequences, merging closely related sequences to remove PCR and sequencing errors. V, D and J gene segments were assigned by aligning CDR3 sequences to IMGT reference sequences. For a sequence to be retained, at least a six-nucleotide match to both a V gene segment and a J gene segment was required. Rearrangements were classified as productive when the CDR3 lacked stop codons and remained in frame with V and J, and all other rearrangements were classified as non-productive. Following IMGT convention, CDR3 was defined as the stretch from the second conserved V-encoded cysteine to the conserved J-encoded phenylalanine. The earlier analysis of about 610 of the donors excluded sequences that lacked an unambiguous match to a single V gene segment. An earlier analysis of a few hundred of the donors called V segments functional above 56.7% productive rearrangements and segregating when the between-donor standard deviation exceeded 5%. A statistical classification framework was built for diagnosing cytomegalovirus status from the catalog of TCR beta chain sequences. In a later analysis, TCR nucleotide sequences were compared against IMGT/GENE-DB human TR gene sequences so that V and J genes could be assigned. Using the TCRdist pipeline, a later analysis assigned CDR3 sequences along with most-parsimonious VDJ recombination scenarios. In a later analysis, each TCR beta chain was defined by its CDR3 amino acid sequence together with its V-gene family, and reads lacking a unique V-gene family were excluded. As a way to deal with suspected cross-contamination and a sequencing artifact, a later analysis dropped under 600 nucleotide sequences that were highly shared and had low generation probability. In a later analysis, a clonal expansion index for each public chain was calculated from normalized within-repertoire ranks of inferred template counts. Generation probabilities in a later analysis came from a VDJ recombination model fitted to out-of-frame rearrangements, and those results were checked against IGoR. In a later analysis, TCR-TCR, TCR-HLA and TCR-CMV co-occurrence was scored with hypergeometric tests, and a repertoire-size bias correction was applied to TCR pairs. A later analysis estimated false discovery rates by permuting HLA or CMV assignments 20 times. In a later analysis, co-occurring TCRs were grouped using DBSCAN, with TCRdist sequence similarity added in when clustering inside HLA-allele-positive subsets. Repertoires with fewer than 30,000 or more than 120,000 public chains, plus five repertoires with anomalous nucleotide sharing, were excluded from co-occurrence clustering. Imported from immuneACCESS, the table was reduced by TCRdb to in-frame sequences with V and J called. These copies leave out some clones; in studies compared against another copy, an unresolved V gene accounts for under half, and the cause of the remainder is not known. The V and J calls and the clone size are those of that table, but D and trimming were determined from the DNA. This sample is represented by some 190,000 clones; 80% of them were singletons. The ten largest clones represent about 1.9% of the sample.

CDR3 length: 14 amino acids, cysteine to phenylalanine. Kept here is only the CDR3 DNA, which spans 42 bases and is read in frame from base 1. Reading the germline V gene (reference sequence) gives CDR1 WNHNN and CDR2 SYGVQD. V and J are truncated by 3 bases and 5 bases respectively, leaving an intervening sequence of 13 bases. The cohort consisted of 600 or so healthy bone marrow donors. Cohort members were all nominally healthy when sampled, although unrecorded immune exposures were likely present. The donor was CMV seronegative and belonged to the group of under 400 seronegative cohort members. A peripheral blood sample was collected from each donor, and TCR beta sequencing was performed on peripheral blood mononuclear cells. Genomic DNA was extracted from the blood cell samples with the Qiagen DNeasy Blood Extraction Kit.

The specimen was PBMCs. The clonotype was recovered from a woman aged 30 to 39 in good health and CMV-seronegative. The chain was built from TRBV10-1 and TRBJ1-1; a tentative D call is TRBD1 (6 bases match). The nucleotide sequence reads TGCGCCAGCAGTGAATCAGGGGCAGGTACTGAAGCTTTCTTT. Translated, this is CASSESGAGTEAFF.